These T cell receptor beta chains were read from a single sample in a study of blood T cell repertoires in COVID-19. Profiling relied on immunoSEQ multiplex PCR, and the TCRdb table lists in-frame clones only, not all of them. The data show approximately 180,000 clones, about 83% seen once. Sequenced input: peripheral blood. These receptor sequences come from a person aged 70 to 80 with COVID-19, enrolled during active disease. The CDR3 runs from the conserved cysteine through the conserved F or W. D genes are given only for firm matches. Where a row states a size, it is once, few, many or the class of an expanded clone; other rows omit it.

DNA: TGTGCCAGCAGCTCGACACAGGGGGATATTGGAAACACCATATATTTT
CDR3: CASSSTQGDIGNTIYF
size: NA
V: TRBV7-9
length: 16
J: TRBJ1-3
D: TRBD1

DNA: TGCGCCAGCAGCGGGGGAAGGGGGCTTATGTCCACCGGGGAGCTGTTTTTT
CDR3: CASSGGRGLMSTGELFF
size: NA
V: TRBV5-1
length: 17
J: TRBJ2-2
D: TRBD1

DNA: TGCGCCAGCAGCCTCGTCCGGGACATCTATAATTCACCCCTCCACTTT
CDR3: CASSLVRDIYNSPLHF
size: NA
V: TRBV4-3
length: 16
J: TRBJ1-6
D: NA

DNA: TGTGCCAGCAGCTTAAGGGGCGCGAGCACAGATACGCAGTATTTT
CDR3: CASSLRGASTDTQYF
size: NA
V: TRBV7-3
length: 15
J: TRBJ2-3
D: NA

DNA: TGTGCCAGCAGCCCGAACGGGTATGGCTACACCTTC
CDR3: CASSPNGYGYTF
size: NA
V: TRBV7-8
length: 12
J: TRBJ1-2
D: NA

DNA: TGTGCCAGCAGTGCGGTGGTTTCTTGGGATACGCAGTATTTT
CDR3: CASSAVVSWDTQYF
size: NA
V: TRBV2
length: 14
J: TRBJ2-3
D: NA

DNA: TGTGCCAGCAGCCAGATGGGCGCCAACAATTCACCCCTCCACTTT
CDR3: CASSQMGANNSPLHF
size: few
V: TRBV14
length: 15
J: TRBJ1-6
D: NA

DNA: TGTGCCAGCAGCTTAGAAGACAGGGGGTCACCCCTCCACTTT
CDR3: CASSLEDRGSPLHF
size: NA
V: TRBV11-2
length: 14
J: TRBJ1-6
D: TRBD1

DNA: TGTGCCATCGAAGCGGGGGGGATCACCGGGGAGCTGTTTTTT
CDR3: CAIEAGGITGELFF
size: NA
V: TRBV10-3
length: 14
J: TRBJ2-2
D: TRBD2

DNA: TGTGCCAGCAGTTCTCGCGCGCACTCTGGAAACACCATATATTTT
CDR3: CASSSRAHSGNTIYF
size: NA
V: TRBV28
length: 15
J: TRBJ1-3
D: NA

DNA: TGTGCCATCAGTGCGGACAGGGGTCTTCAAAATTCACCCCTCCACTTT
CDR3: CAISADRGLQNSPLHF
size: NA
V: TRBV10-3
length: 16
J: TRBJ1-6
D: TRBD1

DNA: TGTGCCAGCTCAACGGGACAGAGTAGCTCCTACGAGCAGTACTTC
CDR3: CASSTGQSSSYEQYF
size: NA
V: TRBV18
length: 15
J: TRBJ2-7
D: TRBD1

DNA: TGCGCCAGCAGCTTGGACAGGGGGGACACCATATATTTT
CDR3: CASSLDRGDTIYF
size: NA
V: TRBV5-1
length: 13
J: TRBJ1-3
D: TRBD1

DNA: TGTGCCAGTAGTATGGGTGGCGGGGGTTCACCCCTCCACTTT
CDR3: CASSMGGGGSPLHF
size: NA
V: TRBV19
length: 14
J: TRBJ1-6
D: NA